The present T cell receptor beta chain was sequenced within a study of shared clonotypes between healthy human individuals. TCRdb's table, derived via immunoSEQ multiplex PCR, lists solely in-frame clones and lacks some. The sample records 400,000 or so clones, approximately 96% being singletons. This CDR3 has 13 residues. Trimming cost V 6 bases and J 0 bases; bases outside gene matches: 0. CDR1 is MDHEN, CDR2 SYDVKM, per germline. The V call is TRBV28, the J call TRBJ1-1; 8 bases are a match to TRBD1. Sequences were obtained from memory CD8+ T cells sorted from blood. Subset noted: CD45RO+ cells pooled with CCR7-negative TemRA cells. This TCR came from a man aged 30 to 39 in good health. The CDR3 loop is CASRTGVNTEAFF. Here the CDR3 DNA reads TGTGCCAGCAGGACAGGGGTGAACACTGAAGCTTTCTTT. Based on the CDR3 plus reference TRBV28 and TRBJ1-1, the full variable domain is DVKVTQSSRYLVKRTGEKVFLECVQDMDHENMFWYRQDPGLGLRLIYFSYDVKMKEKGDIPEGYSVSREKKERFSLILESASTNQTSMYLCASRTGVNTEAFFGQGTRLTVV.